The rows below give T cell receptor beta chains drawn from one sample of a study of cytomegalovirus exposure and HLA in healthy donors. This table comes from immunoSEQ multiplex PCR, and its TCRdb copy is limited to in-frame clones, with some not included. The data contain 110,000 or so clones, about 91% of them seen just once; the ten biggest clones take up 1.5% to 2%. Material for sequencing was PBMCs. These receptors were taken from a young man in good health and CMV-seronegative. The CDR3 runs from the conserved cysteine through the conserved F or W. The order of the fields is CDR3 protein, V gene, J gene, clone size. Some rows mark clone size as missing; the rest say once, few, many or name a class of expanded clone.

CDR3 protein: CASSAERGYQPQHF
V gene: TRBV2
J gene: TRBJ1-5
clone size: .

CDR3 protein: CAILGTDLNQPQHF
V gene: TRBV27
J gene: TRBJ1-5
clone size: .

CDR3 protein: CASSSFGAVNTEAFF
V gene: TRBV6-6
J gene: TRBJ1-1
clone size: .

CDR3 protein: CASSGTGTYEQYF
V gene: TRBV18
J gene: TRBJ2-7
clone size: .

CDR3 protein: CASSTGKTGEAYEQYF
V gene: TRBV27
J gene: .
clone size: .

CDR3 protein: CASSLGRPEGKLFF
V gene: TRBV28
J gene: TRBJ1-4
clone size: .

CDR3 protein: CASSPQTHSYEQYF
V gene: TRBV4-2
J gene: TRBJ2-7
clone size: .

CDR3 protein: CASSLITYEQYF
V gene: TRBV28
J gene: TRBJ2-7
clone size: .

CDR3 protein: CASSSLGRQGTGETQYF
V gene: TRBV28
J gene: TRBJ2-5
clone size: .

CDR3 protein: CATSIYSGANVLTF
V gene: TRBV15
J gene: TRBJ2-6
clone size: .

CDR3 protein: CASRKAVMNTEAFF
V gene: TRBV6-1
J gene: TRBJ1-1
clone size: .

CDR3 protein: CAWSGGRGRGYTF
V gene: TRBV30
J gene: TRBJ1-2
clone size: .

CDR3 protein: CASSLLAGLYEQYF
V gene: TRBV28
J gene: TRBJ2-7
clone size: once

CDR3 protein: CASILRSGVTDTQYF
V gene: TRBV27
J gene: TRBJ2-3
clone size: .